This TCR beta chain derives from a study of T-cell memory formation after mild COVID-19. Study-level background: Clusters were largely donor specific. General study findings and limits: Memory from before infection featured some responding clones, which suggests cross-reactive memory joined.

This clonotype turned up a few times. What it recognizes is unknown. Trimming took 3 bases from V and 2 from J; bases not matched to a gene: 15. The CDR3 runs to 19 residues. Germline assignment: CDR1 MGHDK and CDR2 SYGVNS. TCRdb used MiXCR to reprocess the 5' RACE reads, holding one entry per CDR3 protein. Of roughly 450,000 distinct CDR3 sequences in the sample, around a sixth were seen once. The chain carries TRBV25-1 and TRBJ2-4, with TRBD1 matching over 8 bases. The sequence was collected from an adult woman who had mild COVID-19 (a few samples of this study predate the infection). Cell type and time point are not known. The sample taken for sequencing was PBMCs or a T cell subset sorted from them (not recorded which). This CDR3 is CASSEPQSPGGLSKNIQYF. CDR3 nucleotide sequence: TGTGCCAGCAGTGAGCCCCAGTCCCCAGGGGGCTTATCCAAAAACATTCAGTACTTC.